Listed below are T cell receptor beta chains from one sample, sequenced in a study of post-analysis software for immune sequencing data. TCRdb itself ran the PCR reads through MiXCR, one entry per CDR3 protein. The table includes about 760,000 distinct CDR3 sequences, 25% to 30% detected once. The sample comprised blood. Receptors were obtained from a girl aged 10 to 17 with multiple sclerosis. The CDR3 runs from the conserved cysteine through the conserved F or W. Each record gives: D gene, J gene, clone size, V gene, CDR3 protein, CDR3 DNA. A D gene is named only where the DNA matches it firmly. Size is stated for part of the rows, as once, few or many counts, or as a class when the clone is expanded.

-	TRBJ2-3	few	TRBV20-1	CSARDPGGSTDTQYF	TGCAGTGCTAGAGATCCGGGGGGCAGCACAGATACGCAGTATTTT
-	TRBJ2-5	few	TRBV10-3	CAIGASSETQYF	TGTGCCATCGGGGCTAGCTCGGAGACCCAGTACTTC
-	TRBJ2-7	-	TRBV9	CASSPVGESGEQYF	TGTGCCAGCAGCCCCGTCGGGGAATCGGGCGAGCAGTACTTC
-	TRBJ2-7	-	TRBV3-1	CASSPPVQSEQYF	TGTGCCAGCAGCCCCCCTGTACAATCCGAGCAGTACTTC
-	TRBJ1-5	-	TRBV4-3	CASSQARGSTQHF	TGCGCCAGCAGCCAGGCCAGGGGTTCGACCCAGCATTTT
-	TRBJ1-2	-	TRBV7-9	CASSPVNSNYGYTF	TGTGCCAGCAGCCCGGTCAACAGCAACTATGGCTACACCTTC
-	TRBJ2-7	few	TRBV3-1	CASSQVDGSYYEQYF	TGTGCCAGCAGCCAAGTGGACGGGAGCTACTACGAGCAGTACTTC
TRBD1	TRBJ1-1	-	TRBV6-1	CASSMTGGALKAFF	TGTGCCAGCAGTATGACAGGGGGCGCCTTGAAAGCTTTCTTT
TRBD2	TRBJ2-1	few	TRBV24-1	CATSDRSSGGPYNEQFF	TGTGCCACCAGTGACCGAAGTAGCGGGGGGCCCTACAATGAGCAGTTCTTC
TRBD2	TRBJ2-7	few	TRBV15	CATSRPGTNYEQYF	TGTGCCACCAGCAGACCCGGGACTAACTACGAGCAGTACTTC
-	TRBJ1-1	few	TRBV5-1	CASSLGSDTEAFF	TGCGCCAGCAGCTTGGGATCGGACACTGAAGCTTTCTTT
TRBD2	TRBJ2-5	-	TRBV12-5	CASGLDLLASGGPYQETQYF	TGTGCTAGTGGTTTGGACTTGTTGGCTAGCGGGGGCCCGTACCAAGAGACCCAGTACTTC
TRBD2	TRBJ2-1	many	TRBV6-5	CASGTSARGNEQFF	TGTGCCAGCGGGACTAGCGCCAGGGGGAATGAGCAGTTCTTC
-	TRBJ2-5	many	TRBV25-1	CASSTYGAGETQYF	TGTGCCAGCAGTACCTACGGGGCAGGGGAGACCCAGTACTTC
-	TRBJ2-2	-	TRBV4-1	CASSHLENTGELFF	TGCGCCAGCAGCCACCTAGAGAACACCGGGGAGCTGTTTTTT
-	TRBJ2-7	few	TRBV20-1	CSARVNSLVEQYF	TGCAGTGCTAGAGTAAACTCGCTCGTCGAGCAGTACTTC
-	TRBJ2-4	few	TRBV4-3	CASSQDGPRAKNIQYF	TGCGCCAGCAGCCAAGATGGGCCCAGAGCCAAAAACATTCAGTACTTC
TRBD2	TRBJ2-1	-	TRBV7-9	CASSLGSSGEEQFF	TGTGCCAGCAGCCTAGGTTCTAGCGGGGAGGAGCAGTTCTTC
-	TRBJ2-5	-	TRBV7-2	CASSPWASEQETQYF	TGTGCCAGCAGCCCTTGGGCTAGCGAGCAAGAGACCCAGTACTTC
TRBD1	TRBJ1-2	many	TRBV29-1	CSADRGRLHGYTF	TGCAGCGCCGACAGGGGAAGGTTGCATGGCTACACCTTC
-	TRBJ1-2	-	TRBV9	CASSVVGDGYTF	TGTGCCAGCAGCGTAGTTGGAGATGGCTACACCTTC
-	TRBJ1-1	-	TRBV2	CASRPEERWTSEAFF	TGTGCCAGCAGACCTGAGGAGCGATGGACCTCTGAAGCTTTCTTT
-	TRBJ1-2	-	TRBV6-6	CASSYQDYGYTF	TGTGCCAGCAGTTACCAGGACTATGGCTACACCTTC
TRBD2	TRBJ2-7	few	TRBV6-6	CASSPGLRAGSSYEQYF	TGTGCCAGCAGCCCCGGTCTCCGAGCGGGGAGCTCCTACGAGCAGTACTTC
TRBD2	TRBJ2-1	-	TRBV4-2	CASSQDQSGRVGLAGSEQFF	TGTGCCAGCAGCCAAGATCAGAGTGGTAGGGTGGGACTAGCCGGTTCTGAGCAGTTCTTC
-	TRBJ2-5	-	TRBV3-1	CASSDGTGTRTQYF	TGTGCCAGCAGCGACGGGACAGGGACTAGGACCCAGTACTTC
TRBD1	TRBJ2-3	-	TRBV6-6	CASRSSGTGVADTQYF	TGTGCCAGCAGGAGCTCCGGGACAGGGGTGGCTGATACGCAGTATTTT
TRBD2	TRBJ2-3	-	TRBV20-1	CSARRGRGTDTQYF	TGCAGTGCTAGGCGGGGGAGGGGCACAGATACGCAGTATTTT
TRBD2	TRBJ2-1	-	TRBV5-1	CASSWGTSGTISYNEQFF	TGCGCCAGCAGCTGGGGGACTAGCGGGACCATTTCCTACAATGAGCAGTTCTTC
-	TRBJ2-1	-	TRBV7-9	CASSRTDEQFF	TGTGCCAGCAGCCGCACGGATGAGCAGTTCTTC
-	TRBJ1-2	-	TRBV12-3/TRBV12-4	CASSSGTYTF	TGTGCCAGCAGTTCCGGGACATACACCTTC
-	TRBJ2-5	-	TRBV11-2	CASSLEGLRQETQYF	TGTGCCAGCAGCTTAGAGGGGCTCAGGCAGGAGACCCAGTACTTC
-	TRBJ2-1	few	TRBV13	CASSLDKDNEQFF	TGTGCCAGCAGCTTAGATAAAGACAATGAGCAGTTCTTC
TRBD1	TRBJ2-1	many	TRBV29-1	CSAPGQGVYEQFF	TGCAGCGCCCCAGGCCAGGGGGTATATGAGCAGTTCTTC
-	TRBJ2-3	few	TRBV7-2	CASSPGPTTDTQYF	TGTGCCAGCAGCCCCGGCCCCACCACAGATACGCAGTATTTT
TRBD2	TRBJ2-3	few	TRBV10-3	CAISEFGAGGGTQYF	TGTGCCATCAGTGAGTTTGGTGCGGGGGGCGGTACGCAGTATTTT
TRBD1	TRBJ1-5	few	TRBV5-5	CASSPTGAEQPQHF	TGTGCCAGCAGCCCCACAGGGGCGGAGCAGCCCCAGCATTTT